This T cell receptor (beta chain) was recorded in a study of identical twins. Regarding the study as a whole: Sharing of beta out-of-frame sequences by twins showed a weaker excess. A lower insertion count was a feature of abundant cord blood beta clonotypes, with no such feature in memory repertoires.

The CDR3 runs 19 residues. From germline, CDR1 is SGHVS and CDR2 FQNEAQ. J was trimmed by 0 bases and V by 5 bases; bases with no gene match: 12. Unique molecular identifiers were in the cDNA, with template-switch universal primer binding. TCRdb independently ran MiXCR on the 5' RACE reads; one entry per CDR3 protein. The table shows about 150,000 distinct CDR3 sequences, with roughly 3.2% occurring only once. This clonotype was counted at least ten times. Its antigen is as yet unknown. This receptor was obtained from a man in his late teens or twenties in good health. This chain uses TRBV7-8 with TRBJ1-6; TRBD1 matches 8 bases. The material sequenced was memory T cells sorted from blood. CDR3 nucleotides: TGTGCCAGCAGCACACCCCGGGACAGGCAACTCTCCTATAATTCACCCCTCCACTTT. This codes for CASSTPRDRQLSYNSPLHF.